This TCR beta chain was documented in a study of blood T cells in healthy people across ages. This clonotype has just a few counts. Alongside a J-beta primer mix, a sample-barcoded 5' primer served in a second PCR lasting roughly 6 to 11 cycles. TCRdb used MiXCR to reprocess the 5' RACE reads, holding one entry per CDR3 protein. The sample records some 1.1 million distinct CDR3 sequences, more than 30% being singletons. Trimming removed 2 bases from V and 5 bases from J, with 15 bases in between. The CDR3 length is 15 residues. Looked up from germline, CDR1 is MNHEY and CDR2 is SMNVEV (reference sequence).

The TCR comes from a man younger than 35 in good health. The chain links TRBV27 to TRBJ2-5; no firm D call. Sequencing was performed on blood. CDR3 nucleotides: TGTGCCAGCAGTTTAATCGGACGGTTCGGGGAGACCCAGTACTTC. It specifies CASSLIGRFGETQYF.